The T cell receptor beta chain described here comes from a study of T-cell reconstitution after alpha-beta-depleted transplantation in children. Study-wide results and caveats: Elevated TCRbeta diversity at day 60 was traced, in some patients, to surviving recipient T cells and thymic progenitors.

During its preparation, the TCRbeta library received unique molecular identifiers. TCRdb reprocessed the PCR reads via MiXCR and lists one record per CDR3 protein. The profile shows 700,000 to 850,000 distinct CDR3 sequences, around 15% of them singletons. The germline V gene encodes CDR1 DFQATT and CDR2 SNEGSKA (reference sequence). The length of the CDR3 is 15 residues. The trim removed 5 bases at V and 2 bases at J, leaving 8 bases unmatched. About this clonotype itself: What it binds is not known. This clone may be a read error of a much larger clone one base away. The CDR3 ends on some other residue instead of the conserved phenylalanine or tryptophan, so this is likely a read error.

The sequence was obtained from a male patient between 5 and 17 years old who had a stem cell transplant for acute lymphoblastic leukemia, so the T cells may come from the graft donor. The specimen was PBMCs, mostly from graft donor cells, collected 360 days after TCRalphabeta/CD19-depleted stem cell transplant. The rearrangement links TRBV20-1 to TRBJ2-2; 7 bases agree with TRBD1. The CDR3 sequence: CSASDRDGNTGELFY. CDR3 DNA sequence: TGCAGTGCTTCCGACAGGGACGGTAACACCGGGGAGCTGTTTTAT.